The 11 T cell receptor beta chains below come from one sample, sequenced in a study of shared clonotypes between healthy human individuals (TCRdb year 2020). Receptor amplification or capture employed the immunoSEQ multiplex PCR assay. Held by TCRdb, this immuneACCESS table contains in-frame sequences only and omits some clones. Under half of the omission traces to an unresolved V gene where checked; the cause of the rest is unknown. The sample profile shows some 500,000 clones; 65% to 80% of them were found once. Together, the top ten hold roughly 12% of the sample. The sample taken for sequencing was PBMCs. These receptors were obtained from a woman between 35 and 50 years old in good health. Some clones in this sample may be carry-over from other donors' samples.

The rearrangement joins TRBV27 to TRBJ2-7; D possibly uses TRBD1 or TRBD2 (5 bases each). Trimming left V 3 bases short and J 2 bases short, with 11 bases between. The germline V gene encodes CDR1 MNHEY and CDR2 SMNVEV (reference sequence). This CDR3 is 14 amino acids long. Here the CDR3 reads CASSFGDGAYEQYF. The CDR3 DNA sequence: TGTGCCAGCAGTTTCGGGGACGGAGCCTACGAGCAGTACTTC.

The rearrangement uses TRBV7-8 and TRBJ2-7; maybe TRBD1 (5 bases). The germline V gene has CDR1 SGHVS and CDR2 FQNEAQ. The CDR3 is made up of 15 amino acids. With 5 bases removed from V and 5 bases from J, the gap between germline ends came to 19 bases. This chain's CDR3 is CASSPRASGAHEQYF. The DNA for the CDR3 is TGTGCCAGCAGCCCCCGAGCTAGTGGGGCTCACGAGCAGTACTTC.

The chain has TRBV15 and TRBJ2-5; 7 bases map to TRBD1. After removal of 6 bases from V and 1 base from J, the junction contained 5 bases not matched to a gene. Germline V gene lookup returns CDR1 LNHNV and CDR2 YYDKDF (reference sequence). This CDR3 region has 14 residues. The CDR3 DNA reads as TGTGCCACCAGGTCCGGGACAGTCCAAGAGACCCAGTACTTC. Translation: CATRSGTVQETQYF.

The chain joins TRBV6-4 to TRBJ2-7, with D tentatively TRBD2 (6 bases). The germline V and J ends were trimmed by 6 bases and 3 bases, with 18 bases remaining between them. The CDR3 contains 15 residues. Germline lookup yields CDR1 MRHNA and CDR2 SNTAGT. The CDR3 nucleotides are TGTGCCAGCAGCAAAGCGGGTGCCCCAGTCTACGAGCAGTACTTC. Protein sequence: CASSKAGAPVYEQYF.

The chain links TRBV7-6 to TRBJ1-4; D is perhaps TRBD1 (5 bases). This CDR3 comprises 15 residues. V lost 3 bases to trimming and J lost 8 bases, with 16 bases between them. Per germline, CDR1 SGHVS and CDR2 FNYEAQ. The CDR3 protein is CASSLGGTTREKLFF. CDR3 nucleotides: TGTGCCAGCAGCTTGGGGGGGACGACCCGGGAAAAACTGTTTTTT.

The chain couples TRBV7-9 to TRBJ1-2; D may be TRBD1 (5 bases). The CDR3 is 13 residues long. V gave up 3 bases and J gave up 5 bases, with 10 bases separating them. CDR1 is SEHNR and CDR2 is FQNEAQ in the germline V gene (reference sequence). CDR3 sequence: CASSLEGRYGYTF. CDR3 coding DNA: TGTGCCAGCAGCTTGGAGGGGCGATATGGCTACACCTTC.

This CDR3 reads CAWSRRIFSSGTTDTQYF. The DNA for the CDR3 is TGTGCCTGGAGTAGGCGTATATTTTCTAGCGGGACTACAGATACGCAGTATTTT. This sequence joins TRBV30 and TRBJ2-3; 9 nucleotides match TRBD2. There are 18 residues in the CDR3. V shed 2 bases and J 3 bases; nucleotides not matched to a gene: 15. Germline-derived CDR1 and CDR2 are GTSNPN and SVGIG (reference sequence).

This clone appeared a single time. DNA of the CDR3: TGTGCCAGTACCCCTCGAGCGACAGGGGGCAATGAGCAGTTCTTC. Translating it yields CASTPRATGGNEQFF. The chain uses TRBV19 and TRBJ2-1; TRBD1 agrees at 9 bases. The CDR3 has 15 amino acids. V was pared by 7 bases and J by 6 bases, with 10 bases of the junction left unmatched. CDR1 is LNHDA and CDR2 is SQIVND in the germline V gene (reference sequence).

V and J are TRBV5-1 and TRBJ2-1; D perhaps matches TRBD1 (5 bases). Germline CDR1 SGHRS, CDR2 YFSETQ. The CDR3 runs to 14 residues. Trimming stripped 7 bases from V and 4 bases from J, with 15 bases between. The CDR3 bases are TGCGCCAGCGGGGCGGCGACTGGATACAATGAGCAGTTCTTC. This translates into CASGAATGYNEQFF. Full variable domain (missing parts from reference TRBV5-1 and TRBJ2-1): KAGVTQTPRYLIKTRGQQVTLSCSPISGHRSVSWYQQTPGQGLQFLFEYFSETQRNKGNFPGRFSGRQFSNSRSEMNVSTLELGDSALYLCASGAATGYNEQFFGPGTRLTVL.

This clone was seen just once. The chain carries TRBV28 and TRBJ1-2, with 9 positions matching TRBD1. The CDR3 consists of 14 residues. Germline assignment: CDR1 MDHEN and CDR2 SYDVKM. V was clipped by 4 bases and J by 4 bases; unmatched bases: 4. CDR3 sequence: CASSSYRGRYGYTF. The CDR3 region has the DNA TGTGCCAGCAGTTCCTACAGGGGGCGCTATGGCTACACCTTC.

This clone was observed a few times. The chain uses TRBV5-1 and TRBJ2-1, with a possible D match to TRBD2 (6 bases). CDR1 SGHRS and CDR2 YFSETQ come from the germline V gene. This CDR3 has 15 residues. V lost 7 bases to trimming and J lost 8 bases, with 22 bases between them. Written as DNA, the CDR3 is TGCGCCAGCTTCCGGGGAGGCTCAATCGCGGATGAGCAGTTCTTC. Translating gives CASFRGGSIADEQFF.